Presented here are 31 T cell receptor beta chains from one specimen sequenced in a study of regulatory T cells in long-lasting Graves disease (dated by TCRdb to the early 2020s). To prepare the library, multiplex PCR was applied. Reads for this sample came from an Illumina HiSeq 4000. iRepertoire HTBI primers and Arm-PCR amplification of CDR3 regions were used to construct TCR beta libraries. TCRdb trimmed the raw reads at Q25, called clones with MiXCR and kept productive beta chains. A single entry per CDR3 protein holds the most common genes and DNA from its merged rows. This sample is represented by roughly 560,000 distinct CDR3 sequences; roughly 15% of them were singletons. Around a quarter of the sample is in the top ten clones. The intended sense of this specimen's time point label: newly diagnosed GD, antithyroid drugs for less than 3 months. For both TCR sequencing and RNA sequencing, RNA was extracted from PBMCs in TRIzol.

This sample also appeared in a second study, on T cells in Graves' hyperthyroidism and ophthalmopathy.

Material: peripheral blood mononuclear cells (PBMCs), obtained at new diagnosis, from a patient treated with antithyroid drugs. These receptors were collected from a woman aged 35-65 years with Graves disease. Donor details come from another sample of the same person, matched by shared clones.

About this clonotype: A read error may be the cause here, since a much bigger clone is one base away. CDR3 in amino acids: CSATGQHTDTQYF. The CDR3 nucleotides are TGCAGTGCTACGGGACAGCACACAGATACGCAGTATTTT. The gene calls are TRBV20-1 and TRBJ2-3, with TRBD1 identical over 7 bases. J lost 2 bases, V lost 4 bases, and 3 bases had no gene match. CDR3 length: 13 residues. Germline loops: CDR1 DFQATT, CDR2 SNEGSKA (reference sequence).

The rearrangement joins TRBV9 to TRBJ2-1; D possibly corresponds to TRBD2 (6 bases). The germline gives CDR1 SGDLS, CDR2 YYNGEE. This CDR3 comprises 14 residues. V was pared by 0 bases and J by 8 bases, with 12 bases between. CDR3 DNA: TGTGCCAGCAGCGTAGGGGGACTCTGGGATGAGCAGTTCTTC. The encoded protein is CASSVGGLWDEQFF. Full variable domain (missing parts from reference TRBV9 and TRBJ2-1): DSGVTQTPKHLITATGQRVTLRCSPRSGDLSVYWYQQSLDQGLQFLIQYYNGEERAKGNILERFSAQQFPDLHSELNLSSLELGDSALYFCASSVGGLWDEQFFGPGTRLTVL.

This clonotype was observed a handful of times. The chain has TRBV19 and TRBJ1-1; D is possibly TRBD1 (5 bases). Germline CDR1 LNHDA, CDR2 SQIVND (reference sequence). V was cut by 7 bases and J by 0 bases, with 12 bases left in between. CDR3 length: 14 amino acids. CDR3 in amino acids: CASTLQGVNTEAFF. The CDR3 DNA follows: TGTGCCAGTACGCTCCAAGGGGTGAACACTGAAGCTTTCTTT.

This clonotype was picked up many times. The chain joins TRBV12-3 or TRBV12-4 to TRBJ1-1, with TRBD1 as a possible D gene (6 bases). Trimming shortened V by 8 bases and J by 4 bases, and 17 bases separated the two germline ends. CDR3 length: 14 residues. The CDR3 loop reads CASGVLQGGTEAFF. CDR3 nucleotide sequence: TGTGCCAGCGGCGTACTACAGGGAGGCACTGAAGCTTTCTTT.

This clonotype was seen many times. Germline is not matched at one junction end, which may reflect a read error. The chain links TRBV4-1 to TRBJ1-2, with D possibly TRBD1 on 5 matching bases. The CDR3 is made up of 14 amino acids. Germline CDR1 is MGHRA and CDR2 is YSYEKL. In DNA, the CDR3 is TGTGCCAGCAGCCAAGTTGGGGCTGGCTATGGCTACACCTTC. It encodes CASSQVGAGYGYTF.

This clonotype has a count of ten or more. V usage is TRBV2 and J usage is TRBJ2-1; 16 bases match TRBD2. Trimming removed 6 bases from V and 9 bases from J; junction bases left unmatched: 5. The CDR3 spans 15 residues. The germline gives CDR1 SNHLY, CDR2 FYNNEI. This chain's CDR3 is CASRGGLAGGREQFF. CDR3 sequence (DNA): TGTGCCAGCAGGGGGGGACTAGCGGGGGGGCGTGAGCAGTTCTTC.

This clonotype was counted at least ten times. The V call is TRBV12-3 or TRBV12-4, the J call TRBJ1-5, with a tentative D call TRBD1 (5 bases). The CDR3 is 13 residues long. V gave up 5 bases and J gave up 4 bases, with 9 bases separating them. CDR3 in amino acids: CASSPNRNQPQHF. CDR3 DNA sequence: TGTGCCAGCAGTCCCAACAGGAATCAGCCCCAGCATTTT.

The sample holds a few counts of this clonotype. The CDR3, as DNA: TGTGCCAGCAGCTTGACAGCGGGGGGCACAGATACGCAGTATTTT. Translated: CASSLTAGGTDTQYF. The J gene is TRBJ2-3, the V gene TRBV5-4; TRBD2 matches at 8 bases. V lost 1 base and J lost 1; bases outside the gene matches: 2. This CDR3 is built from 15 residues. CDR1 and CDR2 (germline): SGHNT, YYREEE (reference sequence).

This clonotype was observed a handful of times. This chain links TRBV6-1 with TRBJ2-1; no clear D gene. Germline loops: CDR1 MNHNS, CDR2 SASEGT. The CDR3 length is 13 residues. The V and J ends lost 6 bases and 5 bases respectively, with 11 bases between them. The DNA for the CDR3 is TGTGCCAGCAGAGGTGGCGCAGACAATGAGCAGTTCTTC. This codes for CASRGGADNEQFF.

The V gene is TRBV10-3, the J gene TRBJ2-3; tentatively, D is TRBD2 (6 bases). From germline, CDR1 is ENHRY and CDR2 SYGVKD. The CDR3 length is 13 residues. Trimming pared 3 bases from V and 5 bases from J, leaving 9 bases between. The CDR3 DNA is TGTGCCATCAGTGAACTAGCCAAAGATACGCAGTATTTT. Protein: CAISELAKDTQYF.

This clonotype was seen ten or more times. J is TRBJ1-1 and V is TRBV18; no reliable D call. Germline CDR1 is KGHSH and CDR2 is LQKENI. CDR3 size: 13 residues. V lost 3 bases to trimming and J lost 3 bases, with 8 bases between them. CDR3 in DNA: TGTGCCAGCTCACCGTCGCGAGACACTGAAGCTTTCTTT. It yields the protein CASSPSRDTEAFF.

At least ten counts were recorded for this clonotype. The chain uses TRBV2 and TRBJ2-2; 15 bases match TRBD2. The V gene's germline CDR1 is SNHLY and CDR2 FYNNEI. V dropped 2 bases and J dropped 4; count of bases not matched to a gene: 11. This CDR3 comprises 20 residues. CDR3 protein: CASSEPWTSGGARGTGELFF. In nucleotides, the CDR3 is TGTGCCAGCAGTGAACCTTGGACTAGCGGGGGGGCTCGAGGCACCGGGGAGCTGTTTTTT. Full variable domain (missing parts from reference TRBV2 and TRBJ2-2): EPEVTQTPSHQVTQMGQEVILRCVPISNHLYFYWYRQILGQKVEFLVSFYNNEISEKSEIFDDQFSVERPDGSNFTLKIRSTKLEDSAMYFCASSEPWTSGGARGTGELFFGEGSRLTVL.

At least ten counts were recorded for this clonotype. This chain joins TRBV11-2 and TRBJ1-2; the match to TRBD1 covers 10 bases. V was clipped by 5 bases and J by 2 bases; unmatched bases: 8. Looked up from germline, CDR1 is SGHAT and CDR2 is FQNNGV. The CDR3 length is 16 residues. The CDR3 coding sequence is TGTGCCAGCAGCCCCGTCCCGGGACAGGGGAACTATGGCTACACCTTC. Its translation: CASSPVPGQGNYGYTF. Using reference TRBV11-2 and TRBJ1-2 for the parts outside the CDR3, the full variable domain is EAGVAQSPRYKIIEKRQSVAFWCNPISGHATLYWYQQILGQGPKLLIQFQNNGVVDDSQLPKDRFSAERLKGVDSTLKIQPAKLEDSAVYLCASSPVPGQGNYGYTFGSGTRLTVV.

This clonotype was picked up a small number of times. The V and J genes are TRBV13 and TRBJ2-1; 13 nucleotides align to TRBD2. CDR1 is PRHDT and CDR2 is FYEKMQ in the germline V gene (reference sequence). The CDR3 runs to 20 residues. V dropped 4 bases and J dropped 0; count of bases not matched to a gene: 12. CDR3 DNA: TGTGCCAGCAGCTCGAGACTAGCGGGGGGCCCTTTAAGCTCCTACAATGAGCAGTTCTTC. This translates into CASSSRLAGGPLSSYNEQFF.

This clonotype was recorded many times. V gene TRBV3-1 combines with J gene TRBJ1-1; D is unresolved. The CDR3 extends over 15 amino acids. The germline CDR1 and CDR2 sequences are LGHDT and YNNKEL (reference sequence). V lost 4 bases to trimming and J lost 1 base, with 13 bases between them. The CDR3 coding sequence is TGTGCCAGCAGCCCTCTGGGAGGAGGGAACACTGAAGCTTTCTTT. This translates into CASSPLGGGNTEAFF.

The chain uses TRBV14 and TRBJ1-1; D not resolved. The V gene lost 0 bases and the J gene lost 2 bases, with 10 bases spanning the gap. From germline, CDR1 is SGHDN and CDR2 FVKESK. The CDR3 has 15 residues. As DNA, the CDR3 is TGTGCCAGCAGCCAAGATGCCGTTAGAAACACTGAAGCTTTCTTT. This sequence encodes CASSQDAVRNTEAFF.

This chain links TRBV7-2 with TRBJ2-7; no clear D. The germline V gene encodes CDR1 SGHTA and CDR2 FQGNSA. V was trimmed by 1 base and J by 2 bases, leaving 12 bases between them. CDR3 length: 15 residues. The CDR3 DNA follows: TGTGCCAGCAGCTTAGTTGCGAGACCCACCTACGAGCAGTACTTC. Amino acid sequence: CASSLVARPTYEQYF.

Many counts were recorded for this clonotype. The chain combines TRBV28 with TRBJ1-5; no definite D call. V dropped 5 bases and J dropped 2 bases, with 13 bases sitting between them. The CDR3 runs to 15 residues. Germline CDR1 and CDR2: MDHEN and SYDVKM. DNA for the CDR3: TGTGCCAGCAGTCCCAGATCACGAGGCAATCAGCCCCAGCATTTT. It yields the protein CASSPRSRGNQPQHF.

This chain joins TRBV6-1 and TRBJ1-2; TRBD1 agrees at 7 bases. V dropped 6 bases and J dropped 7; count of bases not matched to a gene: 14. Germline CDR1 and CDR2: MNHNS and SASEGT. The CDR3 runs 15 residues. CDR3: CASRRGQPAVGGYTF. In DNA form, the CDR3 reads TGTGCCAGCAGAAGGGGGCAGCCGGCCGTGGGTGGCTACACCTTC.

This clonotype turned up a few times. CDR3 region: CAWSVVGTGGLKQFF. The CDR3 DNA follows: TGTGCCTGGAGTGTAGTCGGGACAGGGGGCTTGAAGCAGTTCTTC. The J gene is TRBJ2-1, the V gene TRBV30; TRBD1 agrees at 12 bases. Losses at the gene ends were 0 bases for V and 11 bases for J; bases not matched to a gene: 8. The CDR3 consists of 15 residues. The V gene's germline CDR1 is GTSNPN and CDR2 SVGIG (reference sequence).

In this sample, this clonotype turned up many times. The rearrangement joins TRBV27 to TRBJ1-2; no clear D. CDR1 is MNHEY, CDR2 SMNVEV, per germline (reference sequence). V shed 0 bases and J shed 7 bases, with 9 bases lying between them. The CDR3 is made up of 13 amino acids. For the CDR3, the DNA is TGTGCCAGCAGTTTATCGAACGTTGGTGGCTACACCTTC. Amino acid sequence: CASSLSNVGGYTF.

This clonotype was picked up many times. V gene TRBV18 combines with J gene TRBJ2-3; 8 nucleotides agree with TRBD2. The CDR3 contains 17 residues. CDR1 KGHSH and CDR2 LQKENI come from the germline V gene. V was pared by 3 bases and J by 0 bases, with 8 bases of the junction left unmatched. CDR3 coding DNA: TGTGCCAGCTCACCCGGTCTAGCGGGTATTAGCACAGATACGCAGTATTTT. It specifies CASSPGLAGISTDTQYF.

This clonotype came up many times. V is TRBV3-1 and J is TRBJ1-1; D might be TRBD1 (5 bases). This CDR3 has 18 amino acids. The germline V and J ends were trimmed by 5 bases and 0 bases, with 22 bases remaining between them. Germline V gives CDR1 LGHDT, CDR2 YNNKEL (reference sequence). The CDR3 protein is CASSTLRGYISMNTEAFF. In nucleotides, the CDR3 is TGTGCCAGCAGCACTCTGAGGGGATATATTAGTATGAACACTGAAGCTTTCTTT.

V usage is TRBV20-1 and J usage is TRBJ1-6, with D uncertain. Germline loops: CDR1 DFQATT, CDR2 SNEGSKA (reference sequence). CDR3 length: 15 residues. The V end lost 5 bases, the J end lost 10 bases, and 21 bases lay between the germline ends. The CDR3 DNA reads TGCAGTGCTCCCCGTGGTTCGGGTACGGGATCACCCCTCCACTTT. The encoded protein is CSAPRGSGTGSPLHF.

The chain's CDR3 is CASSSIAGTDTQYF. The CDR3 region has the DNA TGTGCCAGCAGCTCAATAGCGGGGACAGATACGCAGTATTTT. The rearrangement uses TRBV7-9 and TRBJ2-3; TRBD2 matches at 8 bases. Germline CDR1 and CDR2: SEHNR and FQNEAQ (reference sequence). After removal of 4 bases from V and 3 bases from J, the junction contained 3 bases not matched to a gene. There are 14 residues in the CDR3. The complete variable domain, with remaining parts taken from reference TRBV7-9 and TRBJ2-3, reads DTGVSQNPRHKITKRGQNVTFRCDPISEHNRLYWYRQTLGQGPEFLTYFQNEAQLEKSRLLSDRFSAERPKGSFSTLEIQRTEQGDSAMYLCASSSIAGTDTQYFGPGTRLTVL.

This clonotype was observed a few times. The J gene is TRBJ1-2, the V gene TRBV27; tentative D call: TRBD1 (5 bases). This CDR3 region has 14 residues. CDR1 and CDR2 from the germline V gene are MNHEY and SMNVEV (reference sequence). The V end lost 4 bases, the J end lost 4 bases, and 13 bases lay between the germline ends. The CDR3 DNA sequence: TGTGCCAGCAGTTCCCAGGGTCCTAGCTATGGCTACACCTTC. It is translated as CASSSQGPSYGYTF.

This clonotype has ten or more counts. The chain joins TRBV3-1 to TRBJ2-5, with D possibly TRBD2 on 5 matching bases. CDR1 and CDR2 from the germline V gene are LGHDT and YNNKEL (reference sequence). CDR3 length: 13 amino acids. V dropped 1 base and J dropped 5 bases, with 8 bases sitting between them. CDR3 sequence: CASSQAGSETQYF. CDR3 sequence (DNA): TGTGCCAGCAGCCAAGCGGGGTCGGAGACCCAGTACTTC.

Many counts were recorded for this clonotype. This sequence joins TRBV2 and TRBJ1-1, with 9 bases that match TRBD1. Germline CDR1 is SNHLY and CDR2 is FYNNEI. Trimming took 6 bases from V and 8 from J; bases not matched to a gene: 10. The CDR3 loop spans 14 amino acids. The CDR3 here is CASRFLGGQGEAFF. The CDR3 DNA follows: TGTGCCAGCAGGTTCTTAGGAGGACAGGGGGAAGCTTTCTTT.

This clonotype came up many times. The V and J genes are TRBV11-2 and TRBJ2-5; D not certain. The CDR3 totals 15 residues. In germline, CDR1 is SGHAT, CDR2 FQNNGV. V was clipped by 0 bases and J by 5 bases, with 13 bases between them. Here the CDR3 reads CASSLEGLIGETQYF. The CDR3 bases are TGTGCCAGCAGCTTAGAAGGGCTTATCGGGGAGACCCAGTACTTC.

This clonotype has a count of ten or more. The chain carries TRBV5-6 and TRBJ1-1; 8 bases are shared with TRBD1. The CDR3 loop spans 12 amino acids. V was pared by 4 bases and J by 9 bases, with 5 bases of the junction left unmatched. Germline-derived CDR1 and CDR2 are SGHDT and YYEEEE. The CDR3 DNA follows: TGTGCCAGCAGCCTGGACAGGGAAAAAGCTTTCTTT. Translating gives CASSLDREKAFF. The complete variable domain, with remaining parts taken from reference TRBV5-6 and TRBJ1-1, reads DAGVTQSPTHLIKTRGQQVTLRCSPKSGHDTVSWYQQALGQGPQFIFQYYEEEERQRGNFPDRFSGHQFPNYSSELNVNALLLGDSALYLCASSLDREKAFFGQGTRLTVV.

In its sample, this clonotype was seen a few times. This chain joins TRBV10-3 and TRBJ2-1; TRBD1 aligns across 7 bases. CDR1 ENHRY and CDR2 SYGVKD come from the germline V gene. V trimming: 7 bases; J trimming: 4 bases; junction bases outside the gene matches: 4. The CDR3 spans 13 residues. CDR3 in DNA: TGTGCCATCAATCCGGGACAGTACAATGAGCAGTTCTTC. Translating gives CAINPGQYNEQFF.